The clone carrying this T cell receptor beta chain was counted between two and nine times. The data derive from a study of T-cell reconstitution after alpha-beta-depleted transplantation in children. The TCRbeta library incorporated unique molecular identifiers. TCRdb used MiXCR to reprocess the PCR reads, holding one entry per CDR3 protein. The sample carries hundreds of thousands of distinct CDR3 sequences, about 11% recorded once. The CDR3 is made up of 15 amino acids. Germline loops: CDR1 KGHDR, CDR2 SFDVKD. Trimming left V 4 bases short and J 4 bases short, with 15 bases between. The receptor was isolated from a human donor who donated a stem cell graft to a child with acute myeloid leukemia. The chain is built from TRBV24-1 and TRBJ2-5; maybe TRBD2 (5 bases). Sample: PBMCs from the stem cell graft donor, taken from the stem cell graft. The CDR3 here is CATSDTPGMRETQYF. CDR3 nucleotides: TGTGCCACCAGTGACACCCCCGGGATGAGAGAGACCCAGTACTTC.